One sample yielded the 14 T cell receptor beta chains listed below, sequenced in a study of cytomegalovirus exposure and HLA in healthy donors (dated by TCRdb to 2017 to 2019). Library preparation employed the immunoSEQ multiplex PCR assay. As stored in TCRdb, this immuneACCESS dataset retains in-frame rearrangements with V and J assigned. A fraction of the clones does not appear; measured against another copy, unresolved V genes explain less than half of the discrepancy, and the remainder lacks a known reason. In this sample the table shows 100,000 to 150,000 clones, 90% to 97% of which occur a single time. The biggest ten clones account for about 1.8% of the sample. Sequences were obtained from PBMCs. The receptors derive from a man younger than 30 in good health and CMV-seronegative.

V gene TRBV7-2 combines with J gene TRBJ1-4; the match to TRBD1 covers 8 bases. The trim removed 2 bases at V and 8 bases at J, leaving 4 bases unmatched. The germline V gene encodes CDR1 SGHTA and CDR2 FQGNSA. The CDR3 spans 14 residues. CDR3 amino acids: CASSLTRGREKLFF. The CDR3, as DNA: TGTGCCAGCAGCTTAACCAGGGGGCGAGAAAAACTGTTTTTT. The full variable domain, in which reference TRBV7-2 and TRBJ1-4 provide the parts outside the CDR3, is GAGVSQSPSNKVTEKGKDVELRCDPISGHTALYWYRQSLGQGLEFLIYFQGNSAPDKSGLPSDRFSAERTGGSVSTLTIQRTQQEDSAVYLCASSLTRGREKLFFGSGTQLSVL.

This clone came up once. The chain uses TRBV19 and TRBJ1-1, with 10 bases lining up with TRBD1. V lost 5 bases to trimming and J lost 7 bases; unmatched junction nucleotides: 13. The germline CDR1 and CDR2 sequences are LNHDA and SQIVND (reference sequence). The CDR3 contains 16 residues. The CDR3 coding sequence is TGTGCCAGTAGTTACAGGACAGGGGGAACCCCGAATGAAGCTTTCTTT. Protein sequence: CASSYRTGGTPNEAFF.

The rearrangement links TRBV7-8 to TRBJ2-5; the D gene is possibly TRBD2 (6 bases). This CDR3 is 15 amino acids long. Trimming removed 4 bases at V and 2 bases at J, with 14 bases between. Germline V gene data show CDR1 as SGHVS and CDR2 as FQNEAQ. The CDR3 protein is CASSSTRSGQETQYF. The CDR3 DNA follows: TGTGCCAGCAGCTCCACCCGTAGCGGACAAGAGACCCAGTACTTC.

This clone is a singleton in its sample. This chain links TRBV29-1 with TRBJ2-3; D possibly corresponds to TRBD2 (5 bases). Germline V lookup: CDR1 SQVTM, CDR2 ANQGSEA. The germline V and J ends were trimmed by 7 bases and 1 base, with 9 bases remaining between them. The CDR3 is made up of 12 amino acids. The CDR3 is CSALGGTDTQYF. CDR3 sequence (DNA): TGCAGCGCACTCGGGGGCACAGATACGCAGTATTTT.

This chain connects TRBV6-1 to TRBJ1-4; no clear D. With 2 bases removed from V and 4 bases from J, the gap between germline ends came to 17 bases. The CDR3 contains 17 residues. Germline V gene data show CDR1 as MNHNS and CDR2 as SASEGT. In DNA, the CDR3 is TGTGCCAGCAGTGAAAGACGGAGGAGGGCCCGTAATGAAAAACTGTTTTTT. It specifies CASSERRRRARNEKLFF.

This clone occurred once. The chain links TRBV2 to TRBJ1-1, with D perhaps TRBD1 (5 bases). V was clipped by 8 bases and J by 0 bases, with 16 bases between them. The CDR3 totals 15 residues. Germline V gene lookup returns CDR1 SNHLY and CDR2 FYNNEI. The CDR3 DNA reads TGTGCCAGCCGGGAGGGAGGGGTTATGAACACTGAAGCTTTCTTT. This codes for CASREGGVMNTEAFF.

The chain is built from TRBV7-6 and TRBJ1-1; TRBD1 is a possible D gene (5 bases). Trimming removed 5 bases from V and 4 bases from J, with 14 bases in between. Germline CDR1 reads SGHVS; CDR2 reads FNYEAQ. The CDR3 spans 14 residues. The CDR3 loop is CASSPSGVLTEAFF. CDR3 in DNA: TGTGCCAGCAGCCCATCGGGGGTGCTCACTGAAGCTTTCTTT.

The chain combines TRBV9 with TRBJ2-2; TRBD2 aligns across 7 bases. This CDR3 spans 15 amino acids. V lost 0 bases to trimming and J lost 7 bases; unmatched junction nucleotides: 6. The V gene's germline CDR1 is SGDLS and CDR2 YYNGEE. CDR3 nucleotides: TGTGCCAGCAGCGTAGTGGCGTTAGCGGGCGGGGAGCTGTTTTTT. Amino acid sequence: CASSVVALAGGELFF.

The chain combines TRBV4-3 with TRBJ2-1, with D possibly being TRBD2 (6 bases). The V end was cut by 0 bases, the J end by 6 bases, with 18 bases between. This CDR3 region has 17 residues. Per germline, CDR1 LGHNA and CDR2 YSLEER. The CDR3 loop reads CASSQDRAGLLGNEQFF. Written as DNA, the CDR3 is TGCGCCAGCAGCCAAGATCGGGCGGGACTTCTGGGCAATGAGCAGTTCTTC.

The V call is TRBV7-9, the J call TRBJ1-1, with 8 bases identical to TRBD1. V gave up 1 base and J gave up 0 bases; unmatched junction bases: 4. Germline CDR1 reads SEHNR; CDR2 reads FQNEAQ (reference sequence). CDR3 size: 16 residues. CDR3 in DNA: TGTGCCAGCAGCTTAGGGACAGGGAACATGAACACTGAAGCTTTCTTT. Translation gives CASSLGTGNMNTEAFF.

The V and J genes are TRBV27 and TRBJ1-1; TRBD1 agrees at 10 bases. The CDR3 has 12 amino acids. The V gene end was trimmed by 6 bases and the J gene end by 10 bases; junction bases not matched to a gene: 5. CDR1 is MNHEY, CDR2 SMNVEV, per germline (reference sequence). CDR3 sequence reads: CASRRDRGRAFF. In DNA, the CDR3 is TGTGCCAGCAGACGTGACAGGGGGCGAGCTTTCTTT.

This sequence joins TRBV4-1 and TRBJ2-1; 10 bases fit TRBD2. Germline loops: CDR1 MGHRA, CDR2 YSYEKL. The CDR3 is made up of 19 amino acids. V dropped 4 bases and J dropped 12; count of bases not matched to a gene: 24. The CDR3, as DNA: TGCGCCAGCAGCCTTGCCTTTTCTTTGACTAGCGGGCCGCTGGGAGGGCAGTTCTTC. Protein product: CASSLAFSLTSGPLGGQFF.

The chain has TRBV30 and TRBJ2-3, with no clear D. In germline, CDR1 is GTSNPN, CDR2 SVGIG (reference sequence). This CDR3 comprises 15 residues. The germline V and J ends were trimmed by 0 bases and 0 bases, with 10 bases remaining between them. The CDR3 sequence: CAWSVGGSSTDTQYF. The DNA for the CDR3 is TGTGCCTGGAGTGTAGGCGGTTCTAGCACAGATACGCAGTATTTT. The whole variable domain, remainder taken from reference TRBV30 and TRBJ2-3, is SQTIHQWPATLVQPVGSPLSLECTVEGTSNPNLYWYRQAAGRGLQLLFYSVGIGQISSEVPQNLSASRPQDRQFILSSKKLLLSDSGFYLCAWSVGGSSTDTQYFGPGTRLTVL.

V is TRBV5-1 and J is TRBJ2-7; possible D gene TRBD2, 5 bases. Per the germline V gene, CDR1 is SGHRS and CDR2 is YFSETQ. Trimming took 0 bases from V and 6 from J, leaving 19 bases between them. The CDR3 sequence is 16 residues long. The CDR3 DNA follows: TGCGCCAGCAGCTTGGTCAACAGTCCCGGAGGTTCCGAGCAGTACTTC. Its protein is CASSLVNSPGGSEQYF.